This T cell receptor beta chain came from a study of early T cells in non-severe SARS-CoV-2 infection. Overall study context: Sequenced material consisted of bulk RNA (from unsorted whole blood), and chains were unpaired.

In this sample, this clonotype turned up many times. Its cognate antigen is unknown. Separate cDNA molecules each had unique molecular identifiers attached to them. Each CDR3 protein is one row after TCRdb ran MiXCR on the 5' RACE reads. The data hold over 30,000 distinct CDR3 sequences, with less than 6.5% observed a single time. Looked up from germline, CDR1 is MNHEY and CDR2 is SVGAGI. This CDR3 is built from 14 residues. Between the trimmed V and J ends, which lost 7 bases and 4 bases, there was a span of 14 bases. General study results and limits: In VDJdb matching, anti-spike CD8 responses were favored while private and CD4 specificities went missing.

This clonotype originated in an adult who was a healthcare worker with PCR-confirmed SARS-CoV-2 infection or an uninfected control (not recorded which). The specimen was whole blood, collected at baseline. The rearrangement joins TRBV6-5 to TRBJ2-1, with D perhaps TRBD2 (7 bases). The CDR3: CASTTGREYNEQFF. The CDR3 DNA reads TGTGCCAGCACCACAGGGAGGGAGTACAATGAGCAGTTCTTC.